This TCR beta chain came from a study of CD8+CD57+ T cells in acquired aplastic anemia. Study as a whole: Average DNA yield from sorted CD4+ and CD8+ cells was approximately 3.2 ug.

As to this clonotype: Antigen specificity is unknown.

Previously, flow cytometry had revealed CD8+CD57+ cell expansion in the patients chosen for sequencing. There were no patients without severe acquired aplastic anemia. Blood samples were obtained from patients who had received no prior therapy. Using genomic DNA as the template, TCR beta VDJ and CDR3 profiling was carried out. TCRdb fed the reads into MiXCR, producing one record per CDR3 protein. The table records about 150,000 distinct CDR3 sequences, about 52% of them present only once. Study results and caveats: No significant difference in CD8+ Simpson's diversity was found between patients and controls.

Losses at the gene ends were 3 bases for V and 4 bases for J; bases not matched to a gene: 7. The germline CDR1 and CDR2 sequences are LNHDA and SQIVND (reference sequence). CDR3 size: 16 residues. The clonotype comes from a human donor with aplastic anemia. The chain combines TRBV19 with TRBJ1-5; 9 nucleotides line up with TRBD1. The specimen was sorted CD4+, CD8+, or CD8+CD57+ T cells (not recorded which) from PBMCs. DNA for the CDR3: TGTGCCAGTAGTATCTCTGGACAGGGGCGAAATCAGCCCCAGCATTTT. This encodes CASSISGQGRNQPQHF.